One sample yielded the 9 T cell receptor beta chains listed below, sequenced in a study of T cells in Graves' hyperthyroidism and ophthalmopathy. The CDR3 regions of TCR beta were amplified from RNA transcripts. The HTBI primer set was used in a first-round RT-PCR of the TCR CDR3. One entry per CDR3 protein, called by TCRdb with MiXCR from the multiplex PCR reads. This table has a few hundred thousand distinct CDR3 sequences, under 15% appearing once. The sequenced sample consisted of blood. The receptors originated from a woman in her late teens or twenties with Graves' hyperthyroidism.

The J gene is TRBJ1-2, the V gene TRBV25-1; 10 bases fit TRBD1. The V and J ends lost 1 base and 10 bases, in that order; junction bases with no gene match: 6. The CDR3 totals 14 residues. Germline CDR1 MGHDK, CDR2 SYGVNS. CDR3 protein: CASSESGTGVDYTF. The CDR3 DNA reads TGTGCCAGCAGTGAATCCGGGACAGGGGTTGACTACACCTTC.

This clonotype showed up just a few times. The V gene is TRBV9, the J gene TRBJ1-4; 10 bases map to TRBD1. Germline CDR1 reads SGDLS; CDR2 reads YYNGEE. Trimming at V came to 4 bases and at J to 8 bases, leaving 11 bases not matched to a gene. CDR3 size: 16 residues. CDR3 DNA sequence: TGTGCCAGCAGCCCCACCGGGACAGGGGCAGGGGAAAAACTGTTTTTT. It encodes CASSPTGTGAGEKLFF.

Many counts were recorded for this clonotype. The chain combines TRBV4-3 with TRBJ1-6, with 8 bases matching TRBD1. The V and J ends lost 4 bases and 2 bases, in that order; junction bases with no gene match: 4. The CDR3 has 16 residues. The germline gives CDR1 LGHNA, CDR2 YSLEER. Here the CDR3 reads CASSPGQGTYNSPLHF. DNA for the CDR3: TGCGCCAGCAGCCCCGGACAGGGCACCTATAATTCACCCCTCCACTTT.

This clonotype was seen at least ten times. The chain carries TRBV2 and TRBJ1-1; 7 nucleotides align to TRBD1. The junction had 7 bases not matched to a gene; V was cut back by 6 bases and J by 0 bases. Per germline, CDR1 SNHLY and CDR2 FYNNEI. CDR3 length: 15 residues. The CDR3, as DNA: TGTGCCAGCAGCCGGACAGGAAACATGAACACTGAAGCTTTCTTT. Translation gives CASSRTGNMNTEAFF.

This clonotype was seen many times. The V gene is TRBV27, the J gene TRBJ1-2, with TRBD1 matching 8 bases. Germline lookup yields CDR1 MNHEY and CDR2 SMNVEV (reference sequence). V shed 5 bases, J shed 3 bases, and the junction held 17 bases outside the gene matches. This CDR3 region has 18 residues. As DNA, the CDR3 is TGTGCCAGCAGTCCATCAAATTCCCCGGGACAGGATGACTATGGCTACACCTTC. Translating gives CASSPSNSPGQDDYGYTF.

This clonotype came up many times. The CDR3 DNA reads as TGCAGTACGGCGGGACTAGCGGGAGTGTATGACAATGAGCAGTTCTTC. This gives the protein CSTAGLAGVYDNEQFF. V is TRBV20-1 and J is TRBJ2-1; TRBD2 aligns across 14 bases. CDR1 and CDR2 from the germline V gene are DFQATT and SNEGSKA (reference sequence). The CDR3 loop spans 16 amino acids. V lost 8 bases to trimming and J lost 5 bases; unmatched junction nucleotides: 11.

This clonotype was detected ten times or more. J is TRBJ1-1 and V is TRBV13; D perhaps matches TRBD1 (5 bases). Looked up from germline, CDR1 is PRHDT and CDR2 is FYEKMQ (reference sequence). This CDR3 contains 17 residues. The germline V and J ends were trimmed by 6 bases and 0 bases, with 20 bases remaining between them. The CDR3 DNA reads TGTGCCAGCAGACTCCTTAGGGGACCAGGGATGAACACTGAAGCTTTCTTT. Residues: CASRLLRGPGMNTEAFF.

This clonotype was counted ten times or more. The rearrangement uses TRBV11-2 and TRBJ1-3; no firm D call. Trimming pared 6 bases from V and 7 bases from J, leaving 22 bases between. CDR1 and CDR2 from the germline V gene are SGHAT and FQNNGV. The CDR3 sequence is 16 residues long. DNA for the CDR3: TGTGCCAGCAGTTTCGGCTTAGGATGGAGCGGGAACACCATATATTTT. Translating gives CASSFGLGWSGNTIYF.

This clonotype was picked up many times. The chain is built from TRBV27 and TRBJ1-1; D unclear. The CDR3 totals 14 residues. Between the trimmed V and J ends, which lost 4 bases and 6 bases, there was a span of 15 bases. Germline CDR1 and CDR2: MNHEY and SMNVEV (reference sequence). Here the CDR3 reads CASSSVSVGAEAFF. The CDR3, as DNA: TGTGCCAGCAGTTCCGTCTCGGTCGGCGCTGAAGCTTTCTTT.